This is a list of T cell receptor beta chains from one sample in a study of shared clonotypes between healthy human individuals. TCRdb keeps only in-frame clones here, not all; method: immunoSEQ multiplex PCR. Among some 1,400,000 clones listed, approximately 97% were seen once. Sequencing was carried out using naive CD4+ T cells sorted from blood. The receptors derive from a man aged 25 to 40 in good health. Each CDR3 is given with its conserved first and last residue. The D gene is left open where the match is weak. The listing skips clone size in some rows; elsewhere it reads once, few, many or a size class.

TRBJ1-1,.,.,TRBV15,CATSRDVEGKAFF,TGTGCCACCAGCAGAGATGTTGAAGGAAAAGCTTTCTTT
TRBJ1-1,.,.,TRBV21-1,CASYLARIQAEAFF,TGTGCCAGCTACCTAGCCAGGATCCAGGCTGAAGCTTTCTTT
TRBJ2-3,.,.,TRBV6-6,CASIGTEADTQYF,TGTGCCAGCATCGGGACTGAAGCAGATACGCAGTATTTT
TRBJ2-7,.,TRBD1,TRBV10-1,CASSEQGARGEQYF,TGCGCCAGCAGTGAGCAGGGGGCGCGGGGCGAGCAGTACTTC
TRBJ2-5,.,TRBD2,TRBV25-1,CASSEYILAGAGETQYF,TGTGCCAGCAGTGAATATATCCTAGCGGGAGCCGGGGAGACCCAGTACTTC
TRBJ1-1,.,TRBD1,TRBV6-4,CASSDSPMPGGNTEAFF,TGTGCCAGCAGTGACTCGCCCATGCCAGGGGGAAACACTGAAGCTTTCTTT
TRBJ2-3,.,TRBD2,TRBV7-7,CASSLASGRAGDTQYF,TGTGCTAGCAGCTTAGCCAGCGGGAGGGCCGGGGATACGCAGTATTTT
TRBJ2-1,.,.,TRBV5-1,CASSPQQILYNEQFF,TGCGCCAGCAGCCCACAACAGATTCTCTACAATGAGCAGTTCTTC
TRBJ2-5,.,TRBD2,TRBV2,CASMLILAGVETQYF,TGTGCCAGCATGTTGATACTAGCGGGAGTAGAGACCCAGTACTTC
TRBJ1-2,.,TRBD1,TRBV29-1,CSYLGTGDLANYGYTF,TGCAGCTACTTAGGGACAGGGGATCTTGCTAACTATGGCTACACCTTC
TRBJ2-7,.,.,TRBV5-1,CASSLVPGSVSSYEQYF,TGCGCCAGCAGCTTGGTGCCGGGGTCGGTCAGCTCCTACGAGCAGTACTTC
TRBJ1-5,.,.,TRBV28,CASGGKGINQPQHF,TGTGCCAGCGGGGGAAAGGGTATCAATCAGCCCCAGCATTTT
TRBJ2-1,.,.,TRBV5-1,CASELNPGDYNEQFF,TGCGCCAGCGAATTAAACCCGGGGGATTACAATGAGCAGTTCTTC
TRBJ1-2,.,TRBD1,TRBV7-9,CASSSDLSRGLGYTF,TGTGCCAGCAGCTCTGACCTGAGCAGGGGGCTGGGCTACACCTTC
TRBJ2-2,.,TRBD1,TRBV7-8,CASSLGQPNTGELFF,TGTGCCAGCAGCCTGGGACAGCCGAACACCGGGGAGCTGTTTTTT
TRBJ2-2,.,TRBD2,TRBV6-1,CASSEVSGDYTGELFF,TGTGCCAGCAGTGAAGTTAGCGGGGATTACACCGGGGAGCTGTTTTTT
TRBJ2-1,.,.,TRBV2,CASSRGEGGSIDNEQFF,TGTGCCAGCAGCCGAGGTGAGGGAGGCTCGATAGACAATGAGCAGTTCTTC
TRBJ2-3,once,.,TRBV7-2,CASSLLGVRDTQYF,TGTGCCAGCAGCTTATTGGGGGTGAGGGATACGCAGTATTTT
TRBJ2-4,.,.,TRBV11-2,CASRWGQGRDKNIQYF,TGTGCCAGCAGATGGGGGCAGGGAAGGGACAAAAACATTCAGTACTTC
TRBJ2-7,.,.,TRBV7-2,CASSLGDTLYEQYF,TGTGCCAGCAGCTTAGGGGACACACTATACGAGCAGTACTTC
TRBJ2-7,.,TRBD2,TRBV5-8,CASSRGLADEQYF,TGTGCCAGCAGCCGGGGACTAGCTGACGAGCAGTACTTC
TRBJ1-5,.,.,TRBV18,CASSPPNGPLNQPQHF,TGTGCCAGCTCACCACCAAATGGGCCTCTGAATCAGCCCCAGCATTTT
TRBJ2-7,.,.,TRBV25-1,CASRGPEHEQYF,TGTGCCAGCAGAGGACCGGAGCACGAGCAGTACTTC
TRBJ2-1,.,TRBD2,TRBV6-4,CASSDSGLAGYNEQFF,TGTGCCAGCAGTGACTCAGGACTAGCGGGATACAATGAGCAGTTCTTC
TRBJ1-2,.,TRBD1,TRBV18,CASSPGQGQTYGYTF,TGTGCCAGCTCACCAGGACAGGGGCAAACCTATGGCTACACCTTC
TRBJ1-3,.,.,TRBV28,CASSLRFVGNTIYF,TGTGCCAGCAGTTTACGTTTTGTGGGGAACACCATATATTTT
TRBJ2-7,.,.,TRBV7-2,CASSLALASYEQYF,TGTGCCAGCAGCTTAGCGCTGGCCAGTTACGAGCAGTACTTC
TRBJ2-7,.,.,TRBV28,CASSLLGAREQYF,TGTGCCAGCAGTTTATTGGGGGCGAGGGAGCAGTACTTC